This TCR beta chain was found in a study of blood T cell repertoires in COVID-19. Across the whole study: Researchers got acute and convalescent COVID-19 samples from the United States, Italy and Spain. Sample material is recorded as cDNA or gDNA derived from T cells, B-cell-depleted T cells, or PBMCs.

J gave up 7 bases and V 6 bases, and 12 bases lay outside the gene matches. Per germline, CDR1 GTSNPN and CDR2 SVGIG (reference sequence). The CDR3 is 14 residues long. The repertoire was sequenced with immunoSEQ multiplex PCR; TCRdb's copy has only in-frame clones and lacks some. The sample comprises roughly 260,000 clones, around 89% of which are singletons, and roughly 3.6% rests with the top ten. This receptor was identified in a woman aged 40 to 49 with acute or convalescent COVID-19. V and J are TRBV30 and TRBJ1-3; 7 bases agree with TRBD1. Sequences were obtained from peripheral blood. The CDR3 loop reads CACKSTGVANTIYF. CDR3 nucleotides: TGTGCCTGCAAGTCTACAGGGGTAGCGAACACCATATATTTT.